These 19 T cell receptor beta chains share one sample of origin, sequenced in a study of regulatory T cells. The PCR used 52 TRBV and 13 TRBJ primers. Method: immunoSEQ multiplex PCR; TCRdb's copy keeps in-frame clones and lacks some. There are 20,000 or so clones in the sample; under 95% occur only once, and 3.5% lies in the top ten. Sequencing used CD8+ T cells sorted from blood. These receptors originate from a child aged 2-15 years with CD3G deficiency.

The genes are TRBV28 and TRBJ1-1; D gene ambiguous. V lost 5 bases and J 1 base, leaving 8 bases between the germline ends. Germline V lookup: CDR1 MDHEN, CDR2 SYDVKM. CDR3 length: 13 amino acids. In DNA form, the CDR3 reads TGTGCCAGCAGTCCCGATTCGAACACTGAAGCTTTCTTT. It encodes CASSPDSNTEAFF.

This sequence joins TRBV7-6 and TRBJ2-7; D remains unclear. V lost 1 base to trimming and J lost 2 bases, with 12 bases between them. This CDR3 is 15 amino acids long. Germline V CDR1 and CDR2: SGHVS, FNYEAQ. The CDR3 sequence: CASSLGPGPTYEQYF. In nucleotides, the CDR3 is TGTGCCAGCAGCTTAGGCCCAGGACCAACCTACGAGCAGTACTTC.

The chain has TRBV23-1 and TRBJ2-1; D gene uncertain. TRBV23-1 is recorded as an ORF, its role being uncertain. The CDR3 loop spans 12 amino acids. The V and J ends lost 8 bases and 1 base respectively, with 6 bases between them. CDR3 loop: CASPASYNEQFF. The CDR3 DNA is TGCGCCAGCCCCGCATCCTACAATGAGCAGTTCTTC.

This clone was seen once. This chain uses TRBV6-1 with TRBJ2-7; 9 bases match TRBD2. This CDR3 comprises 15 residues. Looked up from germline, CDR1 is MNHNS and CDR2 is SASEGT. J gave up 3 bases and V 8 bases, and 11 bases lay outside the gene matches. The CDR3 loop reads CASRILAGNYYEQYF. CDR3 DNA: TGTGCCAGCCGGATACTAGCGGGCAATTACTACGAGCAGTACTTC.

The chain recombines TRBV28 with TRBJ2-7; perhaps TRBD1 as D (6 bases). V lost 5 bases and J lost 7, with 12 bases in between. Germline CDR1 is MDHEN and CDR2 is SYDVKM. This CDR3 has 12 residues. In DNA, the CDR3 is TGTGCCAGCAGTGACACAGGGTTTGAGCAGTACTTC. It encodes CASSDTGFEQYF.

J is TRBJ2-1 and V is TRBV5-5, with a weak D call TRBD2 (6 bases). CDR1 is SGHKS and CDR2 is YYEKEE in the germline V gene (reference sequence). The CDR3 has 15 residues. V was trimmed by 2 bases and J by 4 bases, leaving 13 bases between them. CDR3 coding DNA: TGTGCCAGCAGCTTAAGGTGGGGGGTATACAATGAGCAGTTCTTC. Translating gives CASSLRWGVYNEQFF.

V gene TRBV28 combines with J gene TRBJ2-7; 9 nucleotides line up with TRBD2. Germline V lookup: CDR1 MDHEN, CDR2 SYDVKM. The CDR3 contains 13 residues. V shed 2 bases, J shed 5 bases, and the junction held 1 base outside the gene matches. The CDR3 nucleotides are TGTGCCAGCAGTTTAGGGACTAGCCACGAGCAGTACTTC. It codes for CASSLGTSHEQYF. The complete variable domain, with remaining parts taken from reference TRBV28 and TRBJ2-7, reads DVKVTQSSRYLVKRTGEKVFLECVQDMDHENMFWYRQDPGLGLRLIYFSYDVKMKEKGDIPEGYSVSREKKERFSLILESASTNQTSMYLCASSLGTSHEQYFGPGTRLTVT.

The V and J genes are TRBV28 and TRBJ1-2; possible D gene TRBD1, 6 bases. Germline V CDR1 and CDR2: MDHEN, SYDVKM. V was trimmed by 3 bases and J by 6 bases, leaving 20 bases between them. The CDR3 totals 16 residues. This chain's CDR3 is CASSFQIGQKDNGYTF. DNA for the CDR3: TGTGCCAGCAGTTTTCAAATAGGACAGAAAGACAATGGCTACACCTTC.

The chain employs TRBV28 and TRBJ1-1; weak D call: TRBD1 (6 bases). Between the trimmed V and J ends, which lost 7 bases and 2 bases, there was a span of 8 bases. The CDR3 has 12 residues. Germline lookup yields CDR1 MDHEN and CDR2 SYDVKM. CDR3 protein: CASMDSNTEAFF. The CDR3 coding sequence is TGTGCCAGCATGGACAGTAACACTGAAGCTTTCTTT.

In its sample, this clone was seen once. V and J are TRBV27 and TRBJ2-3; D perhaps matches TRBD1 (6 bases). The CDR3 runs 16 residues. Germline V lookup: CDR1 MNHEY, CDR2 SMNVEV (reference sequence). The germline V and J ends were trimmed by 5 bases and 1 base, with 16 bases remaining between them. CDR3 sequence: CASSPVRGGRTDTQYF. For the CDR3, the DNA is TGTGCCAGCAGTCCCGTACGTGGGGGCCGCACAGATACGCAGTATTTT.

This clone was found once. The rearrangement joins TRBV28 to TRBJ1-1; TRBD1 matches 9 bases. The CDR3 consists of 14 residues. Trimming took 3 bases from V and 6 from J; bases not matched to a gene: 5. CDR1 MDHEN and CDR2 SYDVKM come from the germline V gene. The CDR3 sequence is CASSLGQGRAEAFF. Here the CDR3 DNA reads TGTGCCAGCAGTTTGGGACAGGGCCGCGCTGAAGCTTTCTTT. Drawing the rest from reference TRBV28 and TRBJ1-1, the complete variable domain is DVKVTQSSRYLVKRTGEKVFLECVQDMDHENMFWYRQDPGLGLRLIYFSYDVKMKEKGDIPEGYSVSREKKERFSLILESASTNQTSMYLCASSLGQGRAEAFFGQGTRLTVV.

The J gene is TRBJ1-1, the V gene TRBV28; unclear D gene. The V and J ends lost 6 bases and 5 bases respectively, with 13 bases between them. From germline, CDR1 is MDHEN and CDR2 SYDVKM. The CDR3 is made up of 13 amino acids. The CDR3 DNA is TGTGCCAGCAGGGAGGACGAATGGACTGAAGCTTTCTTT. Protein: CASREDEWTEAFF. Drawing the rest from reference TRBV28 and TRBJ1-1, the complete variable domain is DVKVTQSSRYLVKRTGEKVFLECVQDMDHENMFWYRQDPGLGLRLIYFSYDVKMKEKGDIPEGYSVSREKKERFSLILESASTNQTSMYLCASREDEWTEAFFGQGTRLTVV.

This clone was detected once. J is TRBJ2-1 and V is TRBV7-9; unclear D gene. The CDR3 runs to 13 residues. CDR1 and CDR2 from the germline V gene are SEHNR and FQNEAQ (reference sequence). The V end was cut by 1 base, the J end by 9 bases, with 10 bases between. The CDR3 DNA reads TGTGCCAGCAGCTTAGGAACGGTCAGTGAGCAGTTCTTC. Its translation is CASSLGTVSEQFF.

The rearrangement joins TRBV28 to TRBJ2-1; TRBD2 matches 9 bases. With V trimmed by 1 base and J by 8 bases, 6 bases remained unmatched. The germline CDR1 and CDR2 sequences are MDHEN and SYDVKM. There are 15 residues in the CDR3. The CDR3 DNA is TGTGCCAGCAGTTTATCTAGCGGGATAGCGGATGAGCAGTTCTTC. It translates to CASSLSSGIADEQFF.

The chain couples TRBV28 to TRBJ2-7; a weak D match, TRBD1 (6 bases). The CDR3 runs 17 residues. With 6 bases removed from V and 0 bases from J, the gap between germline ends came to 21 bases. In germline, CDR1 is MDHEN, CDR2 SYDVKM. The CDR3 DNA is TGTGCCAGCAGCCTTGGACAGCGCTGGGCCCTCTCCTACGAGCAGTACTTC. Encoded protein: CASSLGQRWALSYEQYF. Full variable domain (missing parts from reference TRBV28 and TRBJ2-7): DVKVTQSSRYLVKRTGEKVFLECVQDMDHENMFWYRQDPGLGLRLIYFSYDVKMKEKGDIPEGYSVSREKKERFSLILESASTNQTSMYLCASSLGQRWALSYEQYFGPGTRLTVT.

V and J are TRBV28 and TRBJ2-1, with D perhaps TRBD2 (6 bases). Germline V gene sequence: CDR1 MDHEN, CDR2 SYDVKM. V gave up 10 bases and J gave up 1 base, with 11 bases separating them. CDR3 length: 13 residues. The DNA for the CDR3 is TGTGCCACCCTGGGGGGATCCTACAATGAGCAGTTCTTC. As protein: CATLGGSYNEQFF.

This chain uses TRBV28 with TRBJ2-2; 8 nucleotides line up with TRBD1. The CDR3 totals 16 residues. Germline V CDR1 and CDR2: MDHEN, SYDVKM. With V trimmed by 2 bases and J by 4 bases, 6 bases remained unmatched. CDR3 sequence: CASSLPDRGSTGELFF. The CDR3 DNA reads TGTGCCAGCAGTTTACCAGACAGGGGAAGCACCGGGGAGCTGTTTTTT. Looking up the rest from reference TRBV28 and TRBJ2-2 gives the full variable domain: DVKVTQSSRYLVKRTGEKVFLECVQDMDHENMFWYRQDPGLGLRLIYFSYDVKMKEKGDIPEGYSVSREKKERFSLILESASTNQTSMYLCASSLPDRGSTGELFFGEGSRLTVL.

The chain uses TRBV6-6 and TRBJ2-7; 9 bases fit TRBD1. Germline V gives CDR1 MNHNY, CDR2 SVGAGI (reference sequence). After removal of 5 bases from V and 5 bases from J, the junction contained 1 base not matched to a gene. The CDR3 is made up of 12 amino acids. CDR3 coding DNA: TGTGCCAGCAGTGGGACAGGGAACGAGCAGTACTTC. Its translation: CASSGTGNEQYF.

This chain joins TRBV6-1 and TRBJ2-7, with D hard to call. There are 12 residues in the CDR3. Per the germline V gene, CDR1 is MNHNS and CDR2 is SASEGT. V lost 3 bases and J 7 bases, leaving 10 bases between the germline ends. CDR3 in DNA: TGTGCCAGCAGTGATTACAGTCAGGAGCAGTACTTC. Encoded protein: CASSDYSQEQYF.